What follows are 20 T cell receptor beta chains derived from one specimen sequenced in a study of cytomegalovirus exposure and HLA in healthy donors. Vbeta (60) and Jbeta (13) primers were used in the PCR. TCRdb keeps only in-frame clones here, not all; method: immunoSEQ multiplex PCR. The sample consists of 150,000 to 200,000 clones, approximately 77% of them appearing once. What was sequenced was PBMCs. The receptors stem from a male donor in good health and CMV-seropositive.

J is TRBJ2-5 and V is TRBV7-2; 9 nucleotides match TRBD2. The CDR3 length is 15 residues. The ends lost 5 bases at V and 1 base at J; junction bases unmatched: 5. Germline loops: CDR1 SGHTA, CDR2 FQGNSA. CDR3 sequence: CASSPSGGIQETQYF. CDR3 sequence (DNA): TGTGCCAGCAGCCCCAGCGGGGGGATCCAAGAGACCCAGTACTTC.

The genes are TRBV6-5 and TRBJ2-1; 7 positions agree with TRBD1. J was trimmed by 10 bases and V by 8 bases; bases with no gene match: 17. The CDR3 has 15 amino acids. Germline V gene data show CDR1 as MNHEY and CDR2 as SVGAGI. The DNA for the CDR3 is TGTGCCAGCTCGAAGGGGGACAGTTACCTTCGGGAGCAGTTCTTC. Translation gives CASSKGDSYLREQFF.

Turning to this clone: The identical CDR3 is also encoded by other nucleotide sequences in the sample. The gene calls are TRBV7-3 and TRBJ1-3; the D is unclear. This CDR3 region has 14 residues. The germline CDR1 and CDR2 sequences are SGHTA and FQGTGA. V was clipped by 5 bases and J by 1 base, with 9 bases between them. In DNA, the CDR3 is TGTGCCAGCAGCCCCTCGGGATCTGGAAACACCATATATTTT. Its translation is CASSPSGSGNTIYF. The variable domain in full, completed from reference TRBV7-3 and TRBJ1-3, reads GAGVSQTPSNKVTEKGKYVELRCDPISGHTALYWYRQSLGQGPEFLIYFQGTGAADDSGLPNDRFFAVRPEGSVSTLKIQRTERGDSAVYLCASSPSGSGNTIYFGEGSWLTVV.

This chain uses TRBV2 with TRBJ2-5; D not resolved. Trimming shortened V by 7 bases and J by 3 bases, and 6 bases separated the two germline ends. Per germline, CDR1 SNHLY and CDR2 FYNNEI. The CDR3 covers 11 residues. CDR3 sequence (DNA): TGTGCCAGCAATTTTAAAGAGACCCAGTACTTC. It yields the protein CASNFKETQYF.

The table lists this clone with a count of one. The chain uses TRBV7-8 and TRBJ1-6, with 7 bases that match TRBD1. The ends lost 3 bases at V and 10 bases at J; junction bases unmatched: 3. CDR1 is SGHVS, CDR2 FQNEAQ, per germline. The length of the CDR3 is 13 residues. The CDR3, as DNA: TGTGCCAGCAGCTTGGGGACAGACTCACCCCTCCACTTT. Residues: CASSLGTDSPLHF. Together with reference TRBV7-8 and TRBJ1-6, the CDR3 gives the full variable domain: GAGVSQSPRYKVAKRGQDVALRCDPISGHVSLFWYQQALGQGPEFLTYFQNEAQLDKSGLPSDRFFAERPEGSVSTLKIQRTQQEDSAVYLCASSLGTDSPLHFGNGTRLTVT.

The genes are TRBV6-4 and TRBJ2-1, with 10 bases identical to TRBD2. The J segment lost 8 bases and the V segment lost 3 bases, leaving 4 bases of the junction unmatched. Germline loops: CDR1 MRHNA, CDR2 SNTAGT. The length of the CDR3 is 14 residues. CDR3 DNA sequence: TGTGCCAGCAGTGAAGCGGGGGGGCGCGATGAGCAGTTCTTC. It yields the protein CASSEAGGRDEQFF.

DNA of the CDR3: TGTGCCAGCAGTTTTAGGGACAGGGTCGAGCAGTACTTC. The encoded protein is CASSFRDRVEQYF. This rearrangement joins TRBV27 to TRBJ2-7; 9 nucleotides line up with TRBD1. The CDR3 is 13 residues long. Trimming removed 3 bases from V and 6 bases from J; junction bases left unmatched: 3. Germline V lookup: CDR1 MNHEY, CDR2 SMNVEV (reference sequence).

The chain joins TRBV6-5 to TRBJ1-2; 7 nucleotides match TRBD1. After removal of 6 bases from V and 5 bases from J, the junction contained 6 bases not matched to a gene. CDR1 is MNHEY, CDR2 SVGAGI, per germline. The CDR3 loop spans 13 amino acids. The CDR3 bases are TGTGCCAGCAGCCGACAGGGTCGGTATGGCTACACCTTC. Translating it yields CASSRQGRYGYTF.

The genes are TRBV11-2 and TRBJ1-1; 8 bases map to TRBD1. CDR1 SGHAT and CDR2 FQNNGV come from the germline V gene. The V gene end was trimmed by 5 bases and the J gene end by 4 bases; junction bases not matched to a gene: 6. This CDR3 has 14 amino acids. The CDR3 sequence: CASSRGQGSTEAFF. As DNA, the CDR3 is TGTGCCAGCAGCCGTGGACAGGGTAGCACTGAAGCTTTCTTT.

The V call is TRBV5-1, the J call TRBJ1-5, with 9 nucleotides matching TRBD1. Germline V CDR1 and CDR2: SGHRS, YFSETQ. The CDR3 spans 15 residues. Trimming took 5 bases from V and 3 from J; bases not matched to a gene: 6. The CDR3 DNA sequence: TGCGCCAGCAGGGTAGGGACAGGGTACAATCAGCCCCAGCATTTT. As protein: CASRVGTGYNQPQHF.

Here the CDR3 reads CASNYGTSGYNEQFF. For the CDR3, the DNA is TGTGCCAGCAACTACGGGACTAGCGGGTACAATGAGCAGTTCTTC. The gene calls are TRBV2 and TRBJ2-1; TRBD2 matches 12 bases. Germline loops: CDR1 SNHLY, CDR2 FYNNEI. The CDR3 contains 15 residues. J was trimmed by 4 bases and V by 7 bases; bases with no gene match: 5.

The rearrangement joins TRBV2 to TRBJ2-1; 9 bases agree with TRBD2. V lost 6 bases to trimming and J lost 12 bases; unmatched junction nucleotides: 15. The V gene's germline CDR1 is SNHLY and CDR2 FYNNEI. This CDR3 is built from 15 residues. The CDR3 reads CASRERGASREGQFF. The DNA for the CDR3 is TGTGCCAGCAGGGAGCGGGGGGCCTCCAGGGAAGGGCAGTTCTTC.

As to this clone: At one end, the junction sequence differs from germline, possibly due to a read error. The V call is TRBV2, the J call TRBJ1-3; no reliable D call. CDR3 length: 11 residues. CDR1 and CDR2 (germline): SNHLY, FYNNEI. In DNA, the CDR3 is TGTGCCAGCAGTCGAGGAACCACCATATATTTT. This encodes CASSRGTTIYF.

V gene TRBV5-4 combines with J gene TRBJ2-5, with 10 nucleotides matching TRBD2. Germline values: CDR1 SGHNT, CDR2 YYREEE (reference sequence). The CDR3 extends over 16 amino acids. V lost 0 bases, J lost 2 bases, and 4 bases stayed unmatched. The CDR3 is CASSLGSGGTQETQYF. The CDR3 DNA is TGTGCCAGCAGCTTGGGTAGCGGGGGGACACAAGAGACCCAGTACTTC.

V is TRBV4-1 and J is TRBJ2-3; 11 bases map to TRBD1. From germline, CDR1 is MGHRA and CDR2 YSYEKL. Losses at the gene ends were 6 bases for V and 3 bases for J; bases not matched to a gene: 2. The CDR3 is made up of 14 amino acids. The chain's CDR3 is CASRDRGPTDTQYF. CDR3 bases: TGCGCCAGCAGGGACAGGGGGCCTACAGATACGCAGTATTTT.

The V and J genes are TRBV25-1 and TRBJ1-1; TRBD1 agrees at 7 bases. The CDR3 runs 14 residues. The trim removed 6 bases at V and 8 bases at J, leaving 12 bases unmatched. CDR1 and CDR2 (germline): MGHDK, SYGVNS. The CDR3 nucleotides are TGTGCCAGCAGCGAGCCGGACAGGCAGTCCGAAGCTTTCTTT. Translation gives CASSEPDRQSEAFF.

The chain couples TRBV19 to TRBJ1-5; D is ambiguous. This CDR3 region has 16 residues. Trimming stripped 0 bases from V and 2 bases from J, with 11 bases between. Germline V gene data show CDR1 as LNHDA and CDR2 as SQIVND (reference sequence). The CDR3 protein is CASSIEGARRNQPQHF. The CDR3 DNA sequence: TGTGCCAGTAGTATAGAGGGTGCGAGGCGCAATCAGCCCCAGCATTTT.

This chain links TRBV19 with TRBJ2-3, with TRBD2 matching 10 bases. This CDR3 is built from 17 residues. After removal of 7 bases from V and 0 bases from J, the junction contained 10 bases not matched to a gene. CDR1 is LNHDA, CDR2 SQIVND, per germline (reference sequence). The CDR3 coding sequence is TGTGCCAGTATTTCAGCGGCTAGCGGGGGTAGCACAGATACGCAGTATTTT. Residues: CASISAASGGSTDTQYF.

V and J are TRBV10-3 and TRBJ2-5; weak D call: TRBD2 (5 bases). CDR3 length: 15 amino acids. Trimming pared 2 bases from V and 5 bases from J, leaving 15 bases between. Germline V gene data show CDR1 as ENHRY and CDR2 as SYGVKD. The CDR3 is CAISEVQVRGETQYF. In nucleotides, the CDR3 is TGTGCCATCAGTGAGGTTCAGGTCCGGGGTGAGACCCAGTACTTC.

This clone was detected only a few times. The chain joins TRBV25-1 to TRBJ1-3, with D possibly TRBD1 on 5 matching bases. CDR1 MGHDK and CDR2 SYGVNS come from the germline V gene. The V and J ends lost 3 bases and 0 bases respectively, with 12 bases between them. This CDR3 is 16 amino acids long. The CDR3 DNA follows: TGTGCCAGCAGTGATCAAGTAGGGGCCTCTGGAAACACCATATATTTT. Its protein product is CASSDQVGASGNTIYF.